The rows below give T cell receptor beta chains drawn from one sample of a study of T-cell memory formation after mild COVID-19. One entry per CDR3 protein results from TCRdb running MiXCR on the 5' RACE reads. The sample comprises 470,000 or so distinct CDR3 sequences, around a quarter of which are singletons, and around an eighth rests with the top ten. The sample was PBMCs or a T cell subset sorted from them (not recorded which). These receptors all stem from an adult woman who had mild COVID-19 (a few samples of this study predate the infection). Cell type and time point are not known. Each CDR3 is given with its conserved first and last residue. D genes are given only for firm matches. For some rows the clone size is stated as once, few or many, or as a class when expanded; others skip it.

DNA: TGTGCCACCAGTGATGGGGTGAGCAATCAGCCCCAGCATTTT; CDR3: CATSDGVSNQPQHF; J: TRBJ1-5; D: NA; size: NA; V: TRBV24-1
DNA: TGTGCCAGCAGCCCGGGACAGGGGATTAATTCACCCCTCCACTTT; CDR3: CASSPGQGINSPLHF; J: TRBJ1-6; D: TRBD1; size: few; V: TRBV27
DNA: TGTGCCACCAGTGATCCTTCGACGGGCACCTACGAGCAGTACTTC; CDR3: CATSDPSTGTYEQYF; J: TRBJ2-7; D: NA; size: NA; V: TRBV24-1
DNA: TGTGCCAGCAGAGGAGGACAGTCCCCTCAAGAGACCCAGTACTTC; CDR3: CASRGGQSPQETQYF; J: TRBJ2-5; D: NA; size: NA; V: TRBV2
DNA: TGTGCCAGCAGCTTAGCGGGGTTCAATTCCTACGAGCAGTACTTC; CDR3: CASSLAGFNSYEQYF; J: TRBJ2-7; D: NA; size: NA; V: TRBV7-6
DNA: TGTGCCAGCAGCTTGAGAGTTGGCCGACAGGGCACCGGGGAGCTGTTTTTT; CDR3: CASSLRVGRQGTGELFF; J: TRBJ2-2; D: TRBD1; size: NA; V: TRBV5-5
DNA: TGTGCCAGCAGCTTAGGGCAGGGTGTCCACGAGCAGTACTTC; CDR3: CASSLGQGVHEQYF; J: TRBJ2-7; D: NA; size: NA; V: TRBV7-9
DNA: TGTGCCACCAGCAGCACAGGGGACACCGGGGAGCTGTTTTTT; CDR3: CATSSTGDTGELFF; J: TRBJ2-2; D: TRBD1; size: NA; V: TRBV15
DNA: TGTGCCAGCAGTTACGTCTCGACGGGAGGGGTCGAGACCCAGTACTTC; CDR3: CASSYVSTGGVETQYF; J: TRBJ2-5; D: TRBD2; size: NA; V: TRBV6-5
DNA: TGTGCCAGCAGCTTGAAACGGGGCTACGAGCAGTACTTC; CDR3: CASSLKRGYEQYF; J: TRBJ2-7; D: NA; size: few; V: TRBV5-4
DNA: TGCGCCAGCAGCGACGCGGAGACCCAGTACTTC; CDR3: CASSDAETQYF; J: TRBJ2-5; D: NA; size: many; V: TRBV5-1
DNA: TGTGCCAGCAGTTCCGACGGACAGCTGTTTTTT; CDR3: CASSSDGQLFF; J: TRBJ1-4; D: NA; size: NA; V: TRBV6-6
DNA: TGTGCCAGCAGTTGGACGGCCTCCTACGAGCAGTACTTC; CDR3: CASSWTASYEQYF; J: TRBJ2-7; D: NA; size: few; V: TRBV12-3/TRBV12-4
DNA: TGCAGTGCTAGAGACCTCCGGCAGGGCTTATTGAACGAGCAGTACTTC; CDR3: CSARDLRQGLLNEQYF; J: TRBJ2-7; D: NA; size: NA; V: TRBV20-1
DNA: TGCAGTGCTAGAGAGCCGGGACAGGGTTACAATGAGCAGTTCTTC; CDR3: CSAREPGQGYNEQFF; J: TRBJ2-1; D: TRBD1; size: NA; V: TRBV20-1
DNA: TGCGCCAGCAGCCTCTCGGGGACACCTAATCAGCCCCAGCATTTT; CDR3: CASSLSGTPNQPQHF; J: TRBJ1-5; D: NA; size: many; V: TRBV5-1
DNA: TGTGCCAGCAGTCGAACCTACGAGCAGTACTTC; CDR3: CASSRTYEQYF; J: TRBJ2-7; D: NA; size: many; V: TRBV12-3/TRBV12-4
DNA: TGTGCCAGCAGCTGGTCCGGGACAGGGTTTCAGTCTGAAGCTTTCTTT; CDR3: CASSWSGTGFQSEAFF; J: TRBJ1-1; D: TRBD1; size: NA; V: TRBV5-6
DNA: TGTGCCAGCAGCTTTGTTCCAGGACTAGCGGGAGATGGGGAAGAGACCCAGTACTTC; CDR3: CASSFVPGLAGDGEETQYF; J: TRBJ2-5; D: TRBD2; size: NA; V: TRBV7-6
DNA: TGTGCCAGCAGCTTAGTGGGCCAGGGCAACTACGAGCAGTACTTC; CDR3: CASSLVGQGNYEQYF; J: TRBJ2-7; D: NA; size: NA; V: TRBV7-9
DNA: TGTGCCAGCAGACAGGGGTTTCATGGCTACACCTTC; CDR3: CASRQGFHGYTF; J: TRBJ1-2; D: TRBD1; size: few; V: TRBV27
DNA: TGCGCCAGCAGCCAAGAGCATACGGTGAACACTGAAGCTTTCTTT; CDR3: CASSQEHTVNTEAFF; J: TRBJ1-1; D: NA; size: NA; V: TRBV4-1
DNA: NA; CDR3: CISVSEAPLAQGMAEAFF; J: TRBJ1-1; D: NA; size: NA; V: TRBV7-5
DNA: TGCAGTGCTAGGGACCCCGGGACACCTTCCTACGAGCAGTACTTC; CDR3: CSARDPGTPSYEQYF; J: TRBJ2-7; D: NA; size: few; V: TRBV20-1
DNA: TGCAGTGCTCCCCGACAGGATCCTCCCTACGAGCAGTACTTC; CDR3: CSAPRQDPPYEQYF; J: TRBJ2-7; D: NA; size: once; V: TRBV20-1
DNA: TGTGCCAGTAGAAGTGGTGGGACAGTTAACTATGGCTACACCTTC; CDR3: CASRSGGTVNYGYTF; J: TRBJ1-2; D: TRBD1; size: NA; V: TRBV19